The clone carrying this T cell receptor beta chain was detected a few times. Lactation, pregnancy, other autoimmune disease or uncontrolled infection excluded patients. The diagnostic basis comprised clinical symptoms, serum thyroxine and TRAb, thyroid ultrasound and orbital computed tomography. This sample was taken from a study of T cells in Graves' hyperthyroidism and ophthalmopathy. The CDR3 runs 14 residues. Germline CDR1 and CDR2: LGHDT and YNNKEL (reference sequence). Trimming removed 3 bases at V and 1 base at J, with 9 bases between. The TCR beta CDR3 regions underwent amplification using RNA transcripts as the source. Initially, a first-round RT-PCR of the TCR CDR3 employed the HTBI primer set. TCRdb processed the multiplex PCR reads anew with MiXCR; each CDR3 protein has one entry. The sample has a few hundred thousand distinct CDR3 sequences; roughly 25% are singletons.

The sample comprised blood. The J gene is TRBJ1-1, the V gene TRBV3-1; D may be TRBD1 (5 bases). This TCR was sampled from a man aged 45-65 years with Graves' hyperthyroidism. CDR3 bases: TGTGCCAGCAGCCAGGGACTTCAGAACACTGAAGCTTTCTTT. Its translation: CASSQGLQNTEAFF.